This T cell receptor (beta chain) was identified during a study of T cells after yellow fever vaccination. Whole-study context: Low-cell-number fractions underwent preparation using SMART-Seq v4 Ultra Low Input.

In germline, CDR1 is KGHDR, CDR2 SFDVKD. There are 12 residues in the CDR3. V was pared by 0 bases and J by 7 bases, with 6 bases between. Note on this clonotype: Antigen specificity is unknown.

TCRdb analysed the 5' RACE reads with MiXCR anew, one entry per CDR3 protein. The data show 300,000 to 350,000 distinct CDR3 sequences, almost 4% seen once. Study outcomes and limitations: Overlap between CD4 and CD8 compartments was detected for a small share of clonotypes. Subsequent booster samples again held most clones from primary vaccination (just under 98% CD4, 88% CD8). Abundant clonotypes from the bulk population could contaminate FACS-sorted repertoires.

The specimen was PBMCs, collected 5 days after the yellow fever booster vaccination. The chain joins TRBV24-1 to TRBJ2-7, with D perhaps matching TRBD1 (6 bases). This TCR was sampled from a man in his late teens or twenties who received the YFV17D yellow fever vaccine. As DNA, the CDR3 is TGTGCCACCAGTGATTTGAGGGGGGAGCAGTACTTC. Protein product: CATSDLRGEQYF.